This TCR beta chain was captured by sequencing in a study of Ad26.COV2.S vaccination and SARS-CoV-2 variants. Across the study: This donor came from the COV1001 trial of Ad26.COV2.S.

Here immunoSEQ multiplex PCR was the method, and the copy in TCRdb shows in-frame clones only, minus some. Here the sample spans fewer than 400,000 clones, around 84% being singletons. Trimming took off 6 bases at V and 0 bases at J, with 12 bases between the two ends. The CDR3 spans 15 residues. Germline CDR1 reads LNHDA; CDR2 reads SQIVND (reference sequence). This clone was detected a few times. The treatment is: around 19 received Ad26.COV2.S at low or high dose, single or two shots; five or six received placebo; per-sample allocation not given. Sampling took place 63 days after the first vaccine or placebo injection.

The J gene is TRBJ1-5, the V gene TRBV19; possible D gene TRBD1, 5 bases. This clonotype originated in a person aged 18-60 years who received the Ad26.COV2.S COVID-19 vaccine or a placebo. The starting material was peripheral blood, obtained in a trial of Ad26.COV2.S vaccine versus placebo. The CDR3 coding sequence is TGTGCCAGTAGATACAGGCCGTCTAGCAATCAGCCCCAGCATTTT. Its translation is CASRYRPSSNQPQHF.